This T cell receptor beta chain originates from a study of T and B cells in COVID-19 patients. Background on the study: COVID-19 patients gave peripheral blood either during active infection or after recovery. In the active-infection cohort, about 90% of the roughly 20 patients had comorbidities linked to unfavorable COVID-19 outcome.

Study conclusions and caveats: Sorted SARS-CoV-2-responsive or tetramer+ T cells and CD4+, regulatory and CD8+ subsets were not yet sequenced. Patients with COVID-19 reportedly showed strongly skewed T cell receptor beta variable and joining gene usage.

The length of the CDR3 is 15 residues. Germline V gene data show CDR1 as KGHSH and CDR2 as LQKENI. Losses at the gene ends were 2 bases for V and 2 bases for J; bases not matched to a gene: 4. Each TRB amplification used roughly 230-550 ng of genomic DNA from blood. This clonotype appeared a few times. As yet, its antigen is unknown. Multiplex PCR with BIOMED2 TRB-A/B primer pools amplified TRB rearrangements. TCRdb processed the multiplex PCR reads anew with MiXCR; each CDR3 protein has one entry. The data hold 8,500 to 10,000 distinct CDR3 sequences, with around 29% observed a single time. Sequencing input: blood. The origin of this receptor is a human donor who had recovered from COVID-19. The chain recombines TRBV18 with TRBJ2-3; TRBD1 aligns across 7 bases. The CDR3 sequence is CASSPEGGYTDTQYF. The CDR3 DNA sequence: TGTGCCAGCTCACCAGAAGGGGGCTACACAGATACGCAGTATTTT. Looking up the rest from reference TRBV18 and TRBJ2-3 gives the full variable domain: NAGVMQNPRHLVRRRGQEARLRCSPMKGHSHVYWYRQLPEEGLKFMVYLQKENIIDESGMPKERFSAEFPKEGPSILRIQQVVRGDSAAYFCASSPEGGYTDTQYFGPGTRLTVL.